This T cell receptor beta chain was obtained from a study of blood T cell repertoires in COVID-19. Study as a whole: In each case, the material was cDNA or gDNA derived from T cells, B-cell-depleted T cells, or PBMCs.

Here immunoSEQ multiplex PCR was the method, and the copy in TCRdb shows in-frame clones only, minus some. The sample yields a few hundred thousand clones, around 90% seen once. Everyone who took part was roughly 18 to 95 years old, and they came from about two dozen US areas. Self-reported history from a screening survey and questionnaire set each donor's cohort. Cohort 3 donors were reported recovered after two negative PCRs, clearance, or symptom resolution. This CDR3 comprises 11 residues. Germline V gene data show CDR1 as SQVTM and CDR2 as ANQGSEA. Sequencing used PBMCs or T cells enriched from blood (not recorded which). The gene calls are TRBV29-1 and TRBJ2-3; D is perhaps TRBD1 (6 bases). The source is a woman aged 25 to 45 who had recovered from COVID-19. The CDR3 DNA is TGCAGTGGACAGAGCACAGATACGCAGTATTTT. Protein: CSGQSTDTQYF.